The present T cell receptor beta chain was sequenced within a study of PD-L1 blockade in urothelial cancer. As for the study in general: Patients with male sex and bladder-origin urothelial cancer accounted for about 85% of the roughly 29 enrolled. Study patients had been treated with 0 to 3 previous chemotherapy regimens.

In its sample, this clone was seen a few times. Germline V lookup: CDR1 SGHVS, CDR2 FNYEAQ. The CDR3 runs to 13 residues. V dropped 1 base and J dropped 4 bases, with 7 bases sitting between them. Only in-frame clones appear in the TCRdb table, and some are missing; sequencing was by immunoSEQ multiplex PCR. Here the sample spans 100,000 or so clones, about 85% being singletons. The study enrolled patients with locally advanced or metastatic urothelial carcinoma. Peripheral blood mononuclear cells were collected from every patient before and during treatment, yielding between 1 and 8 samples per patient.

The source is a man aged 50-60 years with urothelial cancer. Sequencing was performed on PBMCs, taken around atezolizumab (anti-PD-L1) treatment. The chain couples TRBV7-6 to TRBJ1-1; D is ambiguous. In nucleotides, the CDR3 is TGTGCCAGCAGCTTAGGGAGGGCCACTGAAGCTTTCTTT. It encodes CASSLGRATEAFF.